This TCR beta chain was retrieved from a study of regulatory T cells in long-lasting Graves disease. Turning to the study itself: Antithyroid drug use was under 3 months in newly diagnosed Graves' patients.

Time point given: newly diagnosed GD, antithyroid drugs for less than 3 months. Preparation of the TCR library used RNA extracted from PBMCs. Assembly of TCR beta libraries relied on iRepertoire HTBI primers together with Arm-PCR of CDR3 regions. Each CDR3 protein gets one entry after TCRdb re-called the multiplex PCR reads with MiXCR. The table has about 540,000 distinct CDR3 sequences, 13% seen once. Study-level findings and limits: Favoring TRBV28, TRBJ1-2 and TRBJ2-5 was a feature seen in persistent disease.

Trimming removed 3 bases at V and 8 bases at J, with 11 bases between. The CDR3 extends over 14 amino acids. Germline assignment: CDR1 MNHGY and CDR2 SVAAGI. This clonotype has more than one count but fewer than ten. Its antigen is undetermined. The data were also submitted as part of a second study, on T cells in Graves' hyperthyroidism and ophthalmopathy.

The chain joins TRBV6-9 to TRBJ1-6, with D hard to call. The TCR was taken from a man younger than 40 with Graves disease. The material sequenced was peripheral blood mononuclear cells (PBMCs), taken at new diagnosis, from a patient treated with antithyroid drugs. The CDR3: CASSYLGLDSPLHF. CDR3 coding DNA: TGTGCCAGCAGTTACTTGGGCCTCGATTCACCCCTCCACTTT.